This is a list of T cell receptor beta chains from one sample in a study of cytomegalovirus exposure and HLA in healthy donors. Profiled with immunoSEQ multiplex PCR; TCRdb holds only in-frame clones, not every one. The sample has approximately 100,000 clones. Input material: PBMCs. The origin of the receptors is a man between 40 and 49 years old in good health and CMV-seronegative. Each CDR3 is given with its conserved first and last residue. A D gene is named only where the DNA matches it firmly.

TRBV30	TRBJ1-1	-	CAWTSPSGPDTEAFF	TGTGCCTGGACCTCGCCTTCAGGCCCGGACACTGAAGCTTTCTTT
TRBV18	TRBJ2-7	TRBD2	CASSPLSGGRVDEQYF	TGTGCCAGCTCACCACTCTCTGGCGGGAGGGTCGACGAGCAGTACTTC
TRBV19	TRBJ1-2	-	CASSTQGIGYGYTF	TGTGCCAGTAGTACCCAGGGCATCGGCTATGGCTACACCTTC
TRBV19	TRBJ2-7	-	CASSIGSGSYEQYF	TGTGCCAGTAGTATAGGTTCCGGCTCCTACGAGCAGTACTTC
TRBV19	TRBJ1-1	TRBD1	CASTRDRANTEAFF	TGTGCCAGTACTAGAGACAGGGCGAACACTGAAGCTTTCTTT
TRBV28	TRBJ2-1	-	CASSLWSGPYNEQFF	TGTGCCAGCAGTTTATGGTCAGGGCCCTACAATGAGCAGTTCTTC
TRBV15	TRBJ2-1	TRBD2	CATSREGLASGLEQFF	TGTGCCACCAGCAGAGAGGGCCTGGCTAGCGGGCTTGAGCAGTTCTTC
TRBV7-8	TRBJ2-5	TRBD2	CASSLASGRAGETQYF	TGTGCCAGCAGCTTAGCTAGCGGGAGGGCCGGAGAGACCCAGTACTTC
TRBV6-1	TRBJ1-2	-	CASNLSGALGYTF	TGTGCCAGCAATCTATCAGGGGCGCTTGGCTACACCTTC
TRBV5-4	TRBJ2-3	-	CASSPEGAITDTQYF	TGTGCCAGCAGCCCGGAGGGGGCCATCACAGATACGCAGTATTTT
TRBV6-5	TRBJ2-1	-	CASSYSWQNSYNEQFF	TGTGCCAGCAGTTACTCCTGGCAGAACTCCTACAATGAGCAGTTCTTC
TRBV7-2	TRBJ2-1	TRBD1	CASSLADRGLNEQFF	TGTGCCAGCAGCTTAGCGGACAGGGGGCTTAATGAGCAGTTCTTC
TRBV5-1	TRBJ2-2	-	CASSLAYGAVGGELFF	TGCGCCAGCAGCTTGGCCTATGGGGCTGTGGGCGGGGAGCTGTTTTTT
TRBV27	TRBJ2-7	TRBD1	CASSPLDRETYEQYF	TGTGCCAGCAGTCCCCTGGACAGGGAGACCTACGAGCAGTACTTC
TRBV19	TRBJ1-5	-	CASSRVRVSNQPQHF	TGTGCCAGTAGTAGAGTCAGGGTAAGCAATCAGCCCCAGCATTTT
TRBV19	TRBJ1-2	-	CASSGSNYGYTF	TGTGCCAGTAGTGGTAGCAACTATGGCTACACCTTC
TRBV30	TRBJ2-1	TRBD2	CASTPGRTSVHNEQFF	TGTGCCTCAACCCCGGGACGGACTAGCGTACACAATGAGCAGTTCTTC
TRBV7-2	TRBJ1-3	-	CASSPAGAGGNTIYF	TGTGCCAGCAGCCCGGCGGGGGCGGGGGGAAACACCATATATTTT
TRBV29-1	TRBJ1-1	-	CSVYSMNTEAFF	TGCAGCGTTTACAGCATGAACACTGAAGCTTTCTTT
TRBV30	TRBJ2-4	-	CAWRHRAKNIQYF	TGTGCCTGGAGGCACAGGGCCAAAAACATTCAGTACTTC
TRBV7-8	TRBJ2-3	-	CASSLRGPAVAYF	TGTGCCAGCAGCTTAAGGGGCCCGGCCGTTGCGTATTTT
TRBV6-1	TRBJ2-7	TRBD1	CASSGYNRGYEQYF	TGTGCCAGCAGTGGCTATAACAGGGGATACGAGCAGTACTTC
TRBV6-5	TRBJ2-7	-	CASILGLRGSYEQYF	TGTGCCAGCATTCTCGGACTACGGGGATCCTACGAGCAGTACTTC
TRBV6-6	TRBJ2-3	-	CASRGGTDTQYF	TGTGCCAGCAGGGGGGGAACAGATACGCAGTATTTT
TRBV7-2	TRBJ2-7	-	CASRHYRDKRDEQYF	TGTGCCAGCAGGCATTACCGGGACAAGAGGGACGAGCAGTACTTC
TRBV18	TRBJ2-5	-	CASSPPTQETQYF	TGTGCCAGCTCACCCCCGACTCAAGAGACCCAGTACTTC
TRBV29-1	TRBJ2-7	TRBD1	CSVVLGQSYEQYF	TGCAGCGTTGTATTGGGACAGTCCTACGAGCAGTACTTC
TRBV7-9	TRBJ1-2	TRBD1	CASSLGGTGGDYGYTF	TGTGCCAGCAGCTTAGGGGGGACAGGGGGCGACTATGGCTACACCTTC